These 31 T cell receptor beta chains originate from one sample sequenced in a study of T-cell reconstitution after alpha-beta-depleted transplantation in children. Researchers prepared the TCRbeta library using unique molecular identifiers, the study reports. TCRdb reprocessed the PCR reads with MiXCR, giving one entry per CDR3 protein. Among about 440,000 distinct CDR3 sequences listed, approximately 42% were seen once. Source: PBMCs, taken before TCRalphabeta/CD19-depleted stem cell transplant. Receptors were obtained from a girl aged 2-9 years with aplastic anemia, due to receive a stem cell transplant.

This clonotype was observed a few times. The V call is TRBV20-1, the J call TRBJ2-1; 7 bases align to TRBD2. There are 14 residues in the CDR3. Trimming took 4 bases from V and 4 from J; bases not matched to a gene: 7. Germline values: CDR1 DFQATT, CDR2 SNEGSKA (reference sequence). CDR3 DNA sequence: TGCAGTGCTAAAACAGCGGGACCGTACAATGAGCAGTTCTTC. This sequence encodes CSAKTAGPYNEQFF.

This clonotype was found many times. V is TRBV6-1 and J is TRBJ2-5; 8 bases are shared with TRBD1. The CDR3 sequence is 15 residues long. The J segment lost 3 bases and the V segment lost 4 bases, leaving 7 bases of the junction unmatched. Germline CDR1 is MNHNS and CDR2 is SASEGT. The DNA of the CDR3 is TGTGCCAGCAGTGGGATGGGACAGGCGGAAGAGACCCAGTACTTC. As protein: CASSGMGQAEETQYF.

This clonotype was counted only a few times. The DNA for the CDR3 is TGTGCCATCAAAGGGGGAGGTCCCAATCAGCCCCAGCATTTT. This gives the protein CAIKGGGPNQPQHF. The rearrangement joins TRBV10-3 to TRBJ1-5; possible D gene TRBD1, 6 bases. Germline-derived CDR1 and CDR2 are ENHRY and SYGVKD. The CDR3 has 14 residues. V lost 7 bases and J 3 bases, leaving 13 bases between the germline ends.

This chain links TRBV20-1 with TRBJ1-5; 7 bases are a match to TRBD1. Per germline, CDR1 DFQATT and CDR2 SNEGSKA (reference sequence). The CDR3 is 14 amino acids. The V segment lost 1 base and the J segment 6 bases; nucleotides outside the gene matches: 6. CDR3 residues: CSARVAGGGQPQHF. The DNA for the CDR3 is TGCAGTGCTAGAGTGGCAGGGGGAGGTCAGCCCCAGCATTTT.

This clonotype was observed a handful of times. J is TRBJ1-1 and V is TRBV7-8; D might be TRBD1 (6 bases). The V end was cut by 1 base, the J end by 3 bases, with 15 bases between. Germline loops: CDR1 SGHVS, CDR2 FQNEAQ. The CDR3 loop spans 16 amino acids. CDR3 loop: CASSLGGGRRDTEAFF. Here the CDR3 DNA reads TGTGCCAGCAGCTTAGGGGGGGGGCGCAGGGACACTGAAGCTTTCTTT.

J is TRBJ2-3 and V is TRBV28; D may be TRBD2 (7 bases). V was shortened by 6 bases and J by 0 bases, with 28 bases between the two germline ends. The CDR3 is made up of 20 amino acids. The germline gives CDR1 MDHEN, CDR2 SYDVKM. The CDR3 sequence: CASSGTIGGSGGTSTDTQYF. CDR3 in DNA: TGTGCCAGCAGCGGGACTATTGGCGGGAGTGGGGGCACTAGCACAGATACGCAGTATTTT.

CDR3 protein: CASSPRTGGSPLIQYF. The CDR3 region has the DNA TGTGCCAGCAGCCCCCGGACAGGGGGAAGTCCCCTTATTCAGTACTTC. This chain uses TRBV7-9 with TRBJ2-4; 10 bases map to TRBD1. This CDR3 is 16 amino acids long. The germline V gene encodes CDR1 SEHNR and CDR2 FQNEAQ (reference sequence). The V and J ends lost 5 bases and 10 bases, in that order; junction bases with no gene match: 14. Full variable domain (remainder filled in from reference TRBV7-9 and TRBJ2-4): DTGVSQNPRHKITKRGQNVTFRCDPISEHNRLYWYRQTLGQGPEFLTYFQNEAQLEKSRLLSDRFSAERPKGSFSTLEIQRTEQGDSAMYLCASSPRTGGSPLIQYFGAGTRLSVL.

This clonotype was seen many times. The chain joins TRBV20-1 to TRBJ2-7, with unresolved D. Germline V lookup: CDR1 DFQATT, CDR2 SNEGSKA (reference sequence). The V end was cut by 5 bases, the J end by 3 bases, with 11 bases between. This CDR3 has 12 amino acids. Here the CDR3 DNA reads TGCAGTGCTCCGTACGAGATCTACGAGCAGTACTTC. Its protein is CSAPYEIYEQYF.

The chain combines TRBV13 with TRBJ2-5, with a weak D call TRBD2 (6 bases). CDR1 and CDR2 from the germline V gene are PRHDT and FYEKMQ (reference sequence). The CDR3 has 16 amino acids. Trimming removed 4 bases from V and 3 bases from J, with 18 bases in between. CDR3 nucleotide sequence: TGTGCCAGCAGCTCGTCTAGTTGGGGACTTAAAGAGACCCAGTACTTC. Translation gives CASSSSSWGLKETQYF.

In this sample, this clonotype turned up a few times. The rearrangement uses TRBV4-3 and TRBJ1-2; D may be TRBD1 (6 bases). V was cut by 0 bases and J by 4 bases, with 18 bases left in between. Germline V CDR1 and CDR2: LGHNA, YSLEER. The CDR3 is 17 amino acids. CDR3 sequence: CASSQDPTRRTVYGYTF. Written as DNA, the CDR3 is TGCGCCAGCAGCCAAGATCCTACTCGACGGACAGTCTATGGCTACACCTTC.

Concerning this clonotype: Because it lacks the conserved phenylalanine or tryptophan at the end, this CDR3 is likely a read error. The limits of the CDR3 on the DNA are not certain, so only TCRdb's listed CDR3 is given. The V gene is TRBV20-1, the J gene TRBJ2-5; the D segment call TRBD1 is taken from the table without a DNA check. With termini counted, the CDR3 has 13 amino acids. Germline CDR1 reads DFQATT; CDR2 reads SNEGSKA (reference sequence). The CDR3 loop reads CSARETAGGPPYI.

V is TRBV28 and J is TRBJ2-2, with 7 bases that match TRBD1. The CDR3 totals 15 residues. Germline V CDR1 and CDR2: MDHEN, SYDVKM. V shed 2 bases and J 7 bases; nucleotides not matched to a gene: 7. For the CDR3, the DNA is TGTGCCAGCAGTTTACTCGACAGGGATGGCGGGGAGCTGTTTTTT. It is translated as CASSLLDRDGGELFF.

This chain joins TRBV7-2 and TRBJ2-1; D may be TRBD2 (6 bases). CDR3 length: 16 amino acids. The ends were cut back, 5 bases at V and 3 bases at J, with 17 bases in the middle. The V gene's germline CDR1 is SGHTA and CDR2 FQGNSA. CDR3 region: CASSTRGLAIYNEQFF. CDR3 coding DNA: TGTGCCAGCAGCACCCGGGGTCTAGCGATCTACAATGAGCAGTTCTTC. The whole variable domain, remainder taken from reference TRBV7-2 and TRBJ2-1, is GAGVSQSPSNKVTEKGKDVELRCDPISGHTALYWYRQSLGQGLEFLIYFQGNSAPDKSGLPSDRFSAERTGGSVSTLTIQRTQQEDSAVYLCASSTRGLAIYNEQFFGPGTRLTVL.

In its sample, this clonotype was seen a few times. V usage is TRBV10-3 and J usage is TRBJ2-7; 8 nucleotides agree with TRBD1. CDR1 is ENHRY and CDR2 is SYGVKD in the germline V gene. The V and J ends lost 6 bases and 0 bases, in that order; junction bases with no gene match: 4. This CDR3 region has 14 residues. In nucleotides, the CDR3 is TGTGCCATCAGGACCGGACAGGGCTCCTACGAGCAGTACTTC. This translates into CAIRTGQGSYEQYF.

The V call is TRBV18, the J call TRBJ1-3; D not resolved. The V and J ends lost 5 bases and 0 bases respectively, with 14 bases between them. Germline lookup yields CDR1 KGHSH and CDR2 LQKENI. This CDR3 comprises 16 residues. CDR3: CASSYSPQVSGNTIYF. For the CDR3, the DNA is TGTGCCAGCTCATATTCGCCCCAAGTCTCTGGAAACACCATATATTTT. Drawing the rest from reference TRBV18 and TRBJ1-3, the complete variable domain is NAGVMQNPRHLVRRRGQEARLRCSPMKGHSHVYWYRQLPEEGLKFMVYLQKENIIDESGMPKERFSAEFPKEGPSILRIQQVVRGDSAAYFCASSYSPQVSGNTIYFGEGSWLTVV.

This clonotype appeared a single time. The chain combines TRBV10-3 with TRBJ1-6; 9 bases match TRBD1. V dropped 5 bases and J dropped 9; count of bases not matched to a gene: 5. The CDR3 is 14 amino acids. Germline V gene data show CDR1 as ENHRY and CDR2 as SYGVKD. The CDR3 here is CAISPGTGLSPLHF. CDR3 in DNA: TGTGCCATCAGTCCCGGGACAGGGCTTTCACCCCTCCACTTT.

The table lists this clonotype with a few counts. The rearrangement links TRBV20-1 to TRBJ2-7; no firm D call. This CDR3 is built from 11 residues. The germline V gene encodes CDR1 DFQATT and CDR2 SNEGSKA (reference sequence). With 6 bases removed from V and 4 bases from J, the gap between germline ends came to 10 bases. CDR3 bases: TGCAGTGCCCCAGGATTATACGAGCAGTACTTC. Translating it yields CSAPGLYEQYF.

The chain links TRBV9 to TRBJ2-7; possibly TRBD1 for D (6 bases). The germline gives CDR1 SGDLS, CDR2 YYNGEE. The CDR3 covers 13 residues. Trimming shortened V by 10 bases and J by 7 bases, and 21 bases separated the two germline ends. The CDR3 sequence is CASNQGTPGEQYF. The CDR3, as DNA: TGTGCCTCCAACCAGGGGACCCCTGGTGAGCAGTACTTC.

The chain combines TRBV20-1 with TRBJ2-1; 7 bases fit TRBD2. CDR1 is DFQATT, CDR2 SNEGSKA, per germline (reference sequence). The CDR3 spans 14 residues. V shed 3 bases and J 4 bases; nucleotides not matched to a gene: 6. The CDR3 DNA follows: TGCAGTGCTAGCTGGGGAGGGGTGTACAATGAGCAGTTCTTC. It yields the protein CSASWGGVYNEQFF.

Ten or more counts support this clonotype. The chain employs TRBV5-8 and TRBJ2-7; 9 positions match TRBD2. The ends lost 4 bases at V and 0 bases at J; junction bases unmatched: 5. Germline V gene sequence: CDR1 SGHTS, CDR2 YDEGEE. This CDR3 spans 15 amino acids. DNA of the CDR3: TGTGCCAGCAGCGAGACTAGCGGTTCCTCCTACGAGCAGTACTTC. It translates to CASSETSGSSYEQYF.

Concerning this clonotype itself: A much larger clone differs by one base, so this may be a read error. The gene calls are TRBV7-2 and TRBJ2-1; 13 bases line up with TRBD2. CDR1 and CDR2 (germline): SGHTA, FQGNSA. V lost 3 bases and J lost 3; bases outside the gene matches: 2. This CDR3 comprises 16 residues. CDR3 sequence reads: CASSFGTSGIYNEQFF. CDR3 sequence (DNA): TGTGCCAGCAGCTTCGGGACTAGCGGGATCTACAATGAGCAGTTCTTC.

CDR3 protein: CASSYPGRARSGELFF. As DNA, the CDR3 is TGTGCCAGCAGTTACCCCGGCAGGGCTCGATCCGGGGAGCTGTTTTTT. This sequence joins TRBV6-5 and TRBJ2-2; possibly TRBD1 for D (5 bases). This CDR3 spans 16 amino acids. Germline-derived CDR1 and CDR2 are MNHEY and SVGAGI. V shed 2 bases and J shed 6 bases, with 16 bases lying between them.

The chain is built from TRBV20-1 and TRBJ2-2; 8 positions match TRBD2. Germline values: CDR1 DFQATT, CDR2 SNEGSKA (reference sequence). Unmatched junction bases numbered 5, after V lost 3 bases and J lost 5 bases. CDR3 size: 14 residues. The CDR3 bases are TGCAGTGCTAGGGTTGCGGGAGGAACCGGGGAGCTGTTTTTT. Protein: CSARVAGGTGELFF.

The J gene is TRBJ2-1, the V gene TRBV29-1, with 7 bases fitting TRBD1. CDR1 and CDR2 from the germline V gene are SQVTM and ANQGSEA. The CDR3 runs to 15 residues. The ends lost 3 bases at V and 2 bases at J; junction bases unmatched: 7. CDR3 residues: CSVEGDSLTYNEQFF. CDR3 bases: TGCAGCGTTGAGGGGGACAGCCTGACCTACAATGAGCAGTTCTTC.

To note about this clonotype: A read error may produce the germline difference seen at one junction end. J is TRBJ2-7 and V is TRBV12-3 or TRBV12-4, with D unresolved. This CDR3 comprises 14 residues. The CDR3 is CASSFKAGPYEQYF. DNA for the CDR3: TGTGCTAGCAGTTTCAAGGCAGGACCCTACGAGCAGTACTTC.

The chain combines TRBV28 with TRBJ2-3; no clear D gene. CDR3 length equals 15 residues. Germline CDR1 reads MDHEN; CDR2 reads SYDVKM. The V and J ends lost 3 bases and 2 bases respectively, with 12 bases between them. Here the CDR3 DNA reads TGTGCCAGCAGTTTTCGAGTCAGCTTCACAGATACGCAGTATTTT. Translated: CASSFRVSFTDTQYF.

The chain recombines TRBV20-1 with TRBJ1-1; D gene uncertain. V was cut by 2 bases and J by 4 bases, with 14 bases left in between. Germline V gene lookup returns CDR1 DFQATT and CDR2 SNEGSKA (reference sequence). This CDR3 has 14 amino acids. Here the CDR3 DNA reads TGCAGTGCTAGACCTCTAGGGTTGGGCACTGAAGCTTTCTTT. Translated: CSARPLGLGTEAFF.

This rearrangement joins TRBV7-2 to TRBJ2-1; perhaps TRBD2 as D (5 bases). Trimming removed 1 base at V and 6 bases at J, with 10 bases between. The length of the CDR3 is 14 residues. Germline lookup yields CDR1 SGHTA and CDR2 FQGNSA. The CDR3 here is CASSLVPGSNEQFF. The CDR3 region has the DNA TGTGCCAGCAGCTTAGTTCCTGGGAGCAATGAGCAGTTCTTC.

This clonotype was counted between two and nine times. The V and J genes are TRBV23-1 and TRBJ2-1; 10 nucleotides align to TRBD2. TRBV23-1 is marked as an open reading frame, function uncertain. The CDR3 extends over 16 amino acids. Trimming cost V 7 bases and J 6 bases; bases outside gene matches: 12. In DNA, the CDR3 is TGCGCCAGCATTCGGACTAGCGGAGAACTCTCCAATGAGCAGTTCTTC. It is translated as CASIRTSGELSNEQFF.

This clonotype was detected only a few times. The chain has TRBV10-3 and TRBJ2-5, with D uncertain. Germline V gene sequence: CDR1 ENHRY, CDR2 SYGVKD. V was pared by 3 bases and J by 1 base, with 12 bases between. CDR3 length equals 15 residues. CDR3 DNA: TGTGCCATCAGTGACTCTCGGCAGCCCCAAGAGACCCAGTACTTC. Encoded protein: CAISDSRQPQETQYF.

The chain carries TRBV29-1 and TRBJ2-2; unclear D gene. V lost 5 bases and J 6 bases, leaving 10 bases between the germline ends. This CDR3 is built from 12 residues. The germline gives CDR1 SQVTM, CDR2 ANQGSEA. The CDR3 sequence: CSVSWKAGELFF. CDR3 coding DNA: TGCAGCGTTAGTTGGAAGGCCGGGGAGCTGTTTTTT.